This record looks at one TCR beta chain sequence and its context. Its antigen is unknown. These data belong to a study of T-cell memory formation after mild COVID-19. Overall study results and limits: CD4+ contracting clones were mainly CM and EM; CD8+ ones, EMRA. Clones that shrank (day 15 to 85) were balanced CD4/CD8, whereas later expanders leaned CD4+.

From the 5' RACE reads, TCRdb called clonotypes with MiXCR, one entry per CDR3 protein. The sample has some 320,000 distinct CDR3 sequences, roughly 15% seen once; the top ten hold about a fifth. The source of this sequence is a man younger than 35 who had mild COVID-19 (a few samples of this study predate the infection). Cell type and time point are not known. Sequenced input: PBMCs or a T cell subset sorted from them (not recorded which).

CDR3 residues: CATSRDSLNSPLHF. DNA of the CDR3: TGTGCCACCAGCCGGGACAGCCTTAATTCACCCCTCCACTTT. The rearrangement links TRBV15 to TRBJ1-6; 7 nucleotides align to TRBD1. The germline V gene has CDR1 LNHNV and CDR2 YYDKDF (reference sequence). V dropped 5 bases and J dropped 6; count of bases not matched to a gene: 4. CDR3 size: 14 residues.